This T cell receptor (beta chain) stems from a study of shared clonotypes between healthy human individuals (dated by TCRdb to the early 2020s). Describing the broader study: A couple of women and three men aged 18 to 49 years were included in the cohort. For each donor, CD4 naive and CD4 memory were each run on three plates, CD8 naive on two plates, and CD8 memory on one plate. Each donor's leukapheresis produced roughly between about 0.9 and 9.5 billion PBMCs. Libraries were prepared and TCR repertoires were sequenced by different laboratories using diverse techniques, in order to increase sequencing depth and limit assay-specific biases. To estimate repertoire size and how much clonotype sharing occurs between individuals, the study deeply sequenced the blood TCR repertoires of five or six healthy adults. Summary of the overall study and its limitations: Rarefaction of sorted-subset datasets indicated incomplete sequencing despite the large sequencing depth. The small number of donors limited the genetic and exposure-history diversity represented. When a handful of donors were compared, the shared fraction of clonotypes was about 5% for naive CD4, 3.5% for naive CD8, more than 2% for memory CD4, and under 0.5% for memory CD8. Higher generation probabilities were observed for clonotypes shared by all four sorted-subset donors than for non-shared clonotypes. Naive subsets generally had larger estimated clonotype richness than memory subsets did. Pairwise subsampling indicated that sequencing depth was expected to affect the degree of clonotype sharing among donors. Only blood was sampled, and tissue TCR repertoires likely differ from those in blood.

V loses 5 bases, J loses 3 bases, and the germline ends lie 10 bases apart. The CDR3 runs 13 residues from the cysteine to the phenylalanine. Only the CDR3 part of the read is kept: 39 bases, read in frame from the first base. CDR1 and CDR2, looked up from the germline V gene (reference sequence), are WNHNN and SYGVQD. The donors were healthy, HIV-negative adults with no recently reported acute infections or vaccinations. All donors were Caucasian adults living in Nashville, Tennessee, USA. CD4+ T cells were enriched by magnetic negative selection, after which naive cells were positively selected on CD45RA and the negative fraction was taken as the memory subset. Blood was collected by leukapheresis, and PBMCs were isolated by Ficoll-Histopaque density gradient centrifugation and then cryopreserved in liquid nitrogen vapor phase. Analytical flow cytometry was used to check the purity and quantity of each magnetically sorted T cell population. Genomic DNA was isolated from each sorted fraction and quantified by UV absorbance on a Nanodrop 2000c.

TCR CDR3 regions were amplified from genomic DNA by multiplex PCR using the deep immunoSEQ assay. For each cell subset, the extracted genomic DNA was distributed evenly across all wells of several immunoSEQ 96-well plates, and each plate served as one replicate. For sorted subsets, each replicate PCR was loaded with approximately 190 ng genomic DNA, equivalent to 30,000 to 35,000 T cell genomes. Purified libraries were quantified with a Qubit 3.0 fluorometer, sized on a Bioanalyzer 2100, and re-quantified with the KAPA Library Quantification kit. A separate single-read 150-cycle Illumina NextSeq 550 flow cell was used to sequence each immunoSEQ 96-well plate. The study's processing was this. Because the immunoSEQ output held only junctional sequences and lacked quality scores, the filtering could not match the filtering applied to full-length reads. To assign V/J genes and CDR3, sequences were annotated against IMGT germline references using PyIR, a Python wrapper for IgBLAST v1.9. Reads with weak V/J assignments (E-value above 1e-6), missing CDR3, stop codons, out-of-frame junctions, or ambiguous translated residues were removed. V3J clonotypes were defined by identical inferred V gene, J gene, and CDR3 amino acid sequence. The percentage overlap between two repertoires was calculated by dividing the number of shared unique clonotypes by the size of the smaller repertoire. Richness of each repertoire was evaluated using RTK rarefaction, the Chao1 estimator, and Recon v2.1 estimates of unobserved clonotypes. Generation probabilities for all TCRbeta clonotypes obtained by the gDNA method from a few donors were computed using OLGA. The immuneACCESS repertoire file appears here via TCRdb, limited to in-frame rearrangements. These files lack a portion of the clones; in checked studies, under half of the deficit traces to unresolved V genes, and the cause of the others is not known. V, J and clone size reflect that table, while D and trimming were determined from the DNA. Counted in this sample were 550,000 to 700,000 clones; around 78% of them appeared once. Of the sample, about 1.8% falls within the top ten clones.

This clone has a count of ten or more. Its antigen specificity is not known. Base qualities are not at hand, and no much larger clone is one base apart. The sample carries other DNA sequences with the same CDR3. The sequence was obtained from a woman in her twenties or thirties in good health. This chain is built from TRBV10-1 and TRBJ1-1, with no confidently assigned D gene. The sequenced material came from memory CD4+ T cells sorted from blood. In the paper's terms, the cell subset or site label means: CD45RA-negative fraction. Here is the DNA: TGCGCCAGCAGTAGAAACCGGGACACTGAAGCTTTCTTT. It is translated as CASSRNRDTEAFF.